The 3 T cell receptor beta chains listed next were all sequenced from one sample in a study of T-cell memory formation after mild COVID-19. TCRdb ran MiXCR on the 5' RACE reads and lists one entry per CDR3 protein. The sample records hundreds of thousands of distinct CDR3 sequences, over 15% being singletons. The sequenced material came from PBMCs or a T cell subset sorted from them (not recorded which). The receptor set was obtained from a man between 18 and 35 years old who had mild COVID-19 (a few samples of this study predate the infection). Cell type and time point are not known.

This clonotype was detected only a few times. The chain has TRBV10-3 and TRBJ2-1; 8 bases agree with TRBD2. Germline CDR1 and CDR2: ENHRY and SYGVKD. Unmatched junction bases numbered 14, after V lost 0 bases and J lost 4 bases. There are 19 residues in the CDR3. The CDR3 bases are TGTGCCATCAGTGAGTCGAATGCCGGGACTAGACCCCTGTACAATGAGCAGTTCTTC. Its protein is CAISESNAGTRPLYNEQFF.

J is TRBJ2-2 and V is TRBV5-1; D is unclear. Trimming took 5 bases from V and 0 from J, leaving 14 bases between them. The CDR3 runs 16 residues. Germline V gives CDR1 SGHRS, CDR2 YFSETQ. CDR3 residues: CASSGWGTTNTGELFF. CDR3 in DNA: TGCGCCAGCAGTGGCTGGGGTACGACGAACACCGGGGAGCTGTTTTTT.

The chain joins TRBV5-1 to TRBJ1-6; 8 bases align to TRBD1. V shed 4 bases and J 7 bases; nucleotides not matched to a gene: 10. The germline CDR1 and CDR2 sequences are SGHRS and YFSETQ. CDR3 length equals 16 residues. The CDR3 spells CASSLGAGGRNSPLHF. The CDR3 DNA reads TGCGCCAGCAGCCTGGGTGCAGGGGGCCGAAATTCACCCCTCCACTTT.